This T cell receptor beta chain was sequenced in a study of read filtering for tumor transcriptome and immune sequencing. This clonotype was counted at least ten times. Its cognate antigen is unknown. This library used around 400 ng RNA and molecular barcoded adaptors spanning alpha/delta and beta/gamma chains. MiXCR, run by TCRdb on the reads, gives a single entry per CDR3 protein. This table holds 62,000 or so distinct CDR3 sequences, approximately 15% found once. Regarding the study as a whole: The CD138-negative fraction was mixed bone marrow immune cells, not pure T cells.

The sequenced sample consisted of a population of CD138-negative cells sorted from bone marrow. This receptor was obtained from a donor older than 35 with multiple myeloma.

CDR3 loop: CASSQEFTGAVVEQYF. CDR3 nucleotide sequence: TGCGCCAGCAGCCAAGAATTTACGGGGGCGGTTGTCGAGCAGTACTTC. This chain uses TRBV4-3 with TRBJ2-7, with D perhaps matching TRBD1 or TRBD2 (6 bases each). V gave up 0 bases and J gave up 6 bases, with 18 bases separating them. This CDR3 spans 16 amino acids. Germline V gene lookup returns CDR1 LGHNA and CDR2 YSLEER.